This T cell receptor (beta chain) was recovered during a study of blood T cell repertoires in COVID-19. The overall study: The origin of the acute and convalescent COVID-19 samples was the United States, Italy and Spain. T cells, B-cell-depleted T cells, or PBMCs supplied cDNA or gDNA.

Per the original data handling: By means of reference gene primer amplification, nucleated cell counts were estimated. Sequencing was performed with immunoSEQ multiplex PCR; in TCRdb, only in-frame clones are kept and a portion is missing. V, J and clone size were drawn from that table, and D and trimming were deduced from the DNA. Of under 350,000 clones in the sample, approximately 85% were seen once. The CDR3 loop spans 13 amino acids. Germline CDR1 SQVTM, CDR2 ANQGSEA. Losses at the gene ends were 7 bases for V and 3 bases for J; bases not matched to a gene: 6. The count of this clone is one. The gene calls are TRBV29-1 and TRBJ2-7; 10 bases agree with TRBD1. The receptor's source is an older woman with acute or convalescent COVID-19. Sequenced input: peripheral blood. CDR3 residues: CSARDRGGYEQYF. CDR3 nucleotide sequence: TGCAGCGCTAGGGACAGGGGAGGCTACGAGCAGTACTTC.